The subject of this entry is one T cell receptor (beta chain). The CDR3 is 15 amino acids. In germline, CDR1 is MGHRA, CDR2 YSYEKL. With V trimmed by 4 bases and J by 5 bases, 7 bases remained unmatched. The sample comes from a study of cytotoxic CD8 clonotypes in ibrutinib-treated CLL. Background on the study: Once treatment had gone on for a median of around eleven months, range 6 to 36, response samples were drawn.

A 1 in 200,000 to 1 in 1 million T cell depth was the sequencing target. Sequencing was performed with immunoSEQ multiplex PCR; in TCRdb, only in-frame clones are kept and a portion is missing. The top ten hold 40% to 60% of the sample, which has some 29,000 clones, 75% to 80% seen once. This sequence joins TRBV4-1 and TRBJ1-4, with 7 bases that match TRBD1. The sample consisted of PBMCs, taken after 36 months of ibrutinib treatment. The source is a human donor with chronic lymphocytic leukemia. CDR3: CASSPLGQANEKLFF. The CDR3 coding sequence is TGCGCCAGCAGCCCCCTTGGACAGGCGAATGAAAAACTGTTTTTT.